The 11 T cell receptor beta chains reported below all come from one sample, sequenced in a study of T cell repertoires in cytomegalovirus infection. TCRdb re-called the reads with MiXCR, one entry per CDR3 protein. The repertoire holds about 300,000 distinct CDR3 sequences, with about 8.8% as singletons. Sequenced sample: PBMCs. Source of these receptors: a human donor in good health (CMV status not recorded). Some clones in this sample may be carry-over from other donors' samples.

This clonotype showed up just a few times. The chain uses TRBV28 and TRBJ1-6; possibly TRBD1 for D (6 bases). This CDR3 has 14 residues. Germline assignment: CDR1 MDHEN and CDR2 SYDVKM. Deletions cut 7 bases from V and 5 bases from J, with 12 bases between. CDR3 sequence (DNA): TGTGCCAGCACCGGACAGCTAGATAATTCACCCCTCCACTTT. Amino acid sequence: CASTGQLDNSPLHF.

This clonotype was counted many times. The rearrangement uses TRBV2 and TRBJ2-2, with D hard to call. Germline V CDR1 and CDR2: SNHLY, FYNNEI. V was clipped by 6 bases and J by 6 bases, with 14 bases between them. This CDR3 contains 14 residues. The chain's CDR3 is CASRAGSSSGELFF. CDR3 DNA sequence: TGTGCCAGCAGGGCAGGTAGTAGTTCCGGGGAGCTGTTTTTT.

This clonotype was recorded at least ten times. J is TRBJ1-1 and V is TRBV28, with D perhaps TRBD1 (5 bases). CDR3 length: 15 residues. CDR1 is MDHEN and CDR2 is SYDVKM in the germline V gene. The V and J ends lost 5 bases and 1 base respectively, with 14 bases between them. CDR3 nucleotides: TGTGCCAGCAGTCTGGTTTGGGACGGGAACACTGAAGCTTTCTTT. This translates into CASSLVWDGNTEAFF.

This clonotype has ten or more counts. This sequence joins TRBV7-9 and TRBJ1-5, with D possibly being TRBD1 (5 bases). Germline CDR1 SEHNR, CDR2 FQNEAQ (reference sequence). The CDR3 is made up of 18 amino acids. V was cut by 1 base and J by 3 bases, with 19 bases left in between. The CDR3 loop is CASSLGGISGQVNQPQHF. The CDR3 nucleotides are TGTGCCAGCAGCTTAGGTGGGATTTCAGGGCAGGTCAATCAGCCCCAGCATTTT.

The chain is built from TRBV19 and TRBJ2-7; D not certain. The germline gives CDR1 LNHDA, CDR2 SQIVND (reference sequence). There are 13 residues in the CDR3. The V end lost 3 bases, the J end lost 3 bases, and 9 bases lay between the germline ends. The CDR3 loop reads CASSITAVYEQYF. For the CDR3, the DNA is TGTGCCAGTAGTATTACCGCGGTCTACGAGCAGTACTTC.

This clonotype was observed many times. The V call is TRBV20-1, the J call TRBJ1-5, with 8 nucleotides matching TRBD1. This CDR3 has 16 amino acids. CDR1 DFQATT and CDR2 SNEGSKA come from the germline V gene (reference sequence). With 0 bases clipped from V and 4 bases from J, the junction kept 8 bases outside the gene matches. CDR3: CSARDLSGQANQPQHF. The CDR3, as DNA: TGCAGTGCTAGAGATCTCTCGGGACAGGCAAATCAGCCCCAGCATTTT.

The chain couples TRBV5-5 to TRBJ1-1; 7 bases agree with TRBD1. The germline V gene encodes CDR1 SGHKS and CDR2 YYEKEE (reference sequence). The V and J ends lost 3 bases and 3 bases, in that order; junction bases with no gene match: 17. This CDR3 has 18 amino acids. The DNA for the CDR3 is TGTGCCAGCAGCTGGGCCGGGACAGAGGTAAGAACGGACACTGAAGCTTTCTTT. Residues: CASSWAGTEVRTDTEAFF.

This clonotype was recorded many times. In DNA form, the CDR3 reads TGCAGTGCTAAAAGCTCCTACGAGCAGTACTTC. Protein product: CSAKSSYEQYF. This chain uses TRBV20-1 with TRBJ2-7; D gene ambiguous. The V gene's germline CDR1 is DFQATT and CDR2 SNEGSKA (reference sequence). The V end lost 4 bases, the J end lost 0 bases, and 4 bases lay between the germline ends. The CDR3 covers 11 residues.

There are many counts of this clonotype. The V and J genes are TRBV7-2 and TRBJ1-5; possibly TRBD1 for D (6 bases). Germline values: CDR1 SGHTA, CDR2 FQGNSA. The ends were cut back, 1 base at V and 4 bases at J, with 11 bases in the middle. This CDR3 region has 15 residues. DNA for the CDR3: TGTGCCAGCAGCTTAGAACCGGGGGCGAATCAGCCCCAGCATTTT. Protein sequence: CASSLEPGANQPQHF. Complete variable domain (other parts from reference TRBV7-2 and TRBJ1-5): GAGVSQSPSNKVTEKGKDVELRCDPISGHTALYWYRQSLGQGLEFLIYFQGNSAPDKSGLPSDRFSAERTGGSVSTLTIQRTQQEDSAVYLCASSLEPGANQPQHFGDGTRLSIL.

This clonotype was seen at least ten times. This rearrangement joins TRBV7-2 to TRBJ2-2, with 8 bases aligning to TRBD2. Germline V gene lookup returns CDR1 SGHTA and CDR2 FQGNSA. With V trimmed by 4 bases and J by 7 bases, 8 bases remained unmatched. The CDR3 covers 15 residues. The CDR3 is CASSSWTSIGGELFF. The CDR3, as DNA: TGTGCCAGCAGCTCCTGGACTAGCATAGGCGGGGAGCTGTTTTTT.

At least ten counts were recorded for this clonotype. This chain joins TRBV29-1 and TRBJ2-7, with 14 bases fitting TRBD2. V gave up 6 bases and J gave up 3 bases; unmatched junction bases: 7. Germline V gives CDR1 SQVTM, CDR2 ANQGSEA. The CDR3 has 15 residues. As DNA, the CDR3 is TGCAGCGTGGGGAGGGGACTAGCGGGGGTCTACGAGCAGTACGTC. It is translated as CSVGRGLAGVYEQYV.